The 26 T cell receptor beta chains below all came from one sample that was sequenced in a study of T cells in Graves' hyperthyroidism and ophthalmopathy. RNA transcripts gave rise to amplified TCR beta CDR3 regions. First-round RT-PCR of the TCR CDR3 relied on the HTBI primer set. Each CDR3 protein gets one entry after TCRdb re-called the multiplex PCR reads with MiXCR. This table holds about 600,000 distinct CDR3 sequences, 16% found once. The sequencing input was blood. These receptors originate from a woman aged 40 to 50 with Graves' ophthalmopathy.

This clonotype was seen repeatedly, ten times or more. This sequence joins TRBV12-3 or TRBV12-4 and TRBJ2-1; D is perhaps TRBD2 (5 bases). Deletions cut 0 bases from V and 3 bases from J, with 12 bases between. The CDR3 loop spans 16 amino acids. CDR3 nucleotides: TGTGCCAGCAGTTTAGCGGGTAGAGGGAGCTACAATGAGCAGTTCTTC. Protein sequence: CASSLAGRGSYNEQFF.

There are many counts of this clonotype. V and J are TRBV12-5 and TRBJ1-1, with D possibly matching TRBD1 (5 bases). V dropped 1 base and J dropped 6 bases, with 6 bases sitting between them. The CDR3 loop spans 12 amino acids. Germline V gene lookup returns CDR1 LGHNT and CDR2 FRNRAP. The CDR3 is CASGLGQSEAFF. In DNA, the CDR3 is TGTGCTAGTGGTTTGGGACAGTCTGAAGCTTTCTTT.

This clonotype occurred a few times. The rearrangement joins TRBV20-1 to TRBJ1-6, with 9 bases aligning to TRBD1. The germline V gene has CDR1 DFQATT and CDR2 SNEGSKA (reference sequence). The V gene end was trimmed by 5 bases and the J gene end by 10 bases; junction bases not matched to a gene: 6. The CDR3 has 13 amino acids. Written as DNA, the CDR3 is TGCAGTGCTGCCTGGACAGGGGACTCACCCCTCCACTTT. It is translated as CSAAWTGDSPLHF.

The gene calls are TRBV2 and TRBJ2-5, with D unclear. The CDR3 contains 11 residues. V dropped 6 bases and J dropped 5 bases, with 7 bases sitting between them. Germline CDR1 is SNHLY and CDR2 is FYNNEI. CDR3 nucleotides: TGTGCCAGCAGGCTCATGGAGACCCAGTACTTC. It yields the protein CASRLMETQYF.

This clonotype has a handful of counts. The chain has TRBV28 and TRBJ1-1; D may be TRBD1 (5 bases). The CDR3 length is 12 residues. Trimming left V 10 bases short and J 5 bases short, with 14 bases between. CDR1 and CDR2 from the germline V gene are MDHEN and SYDVKM. The DNA for the CDR3 is TGTGCCACCAATGGCAGGGTAACTGAAGCTTTCTTT. Residues: CATNGRVTEAFF.

This chain's CDR3 is CSARDPQGPNPTDTQYF. The CDR3 DNA is TGCAGTGCTAGAGACCCACAGGGGCCGAACCCCACAGATACGCAGTATTTT. The chain joins TRBV20-1 to TRBJ2-3; 7 bases agree with TRBD1. Germline loops: CDR1 DFQATT, CDR2 SNEGSKA (reference sequence). The CDR3 has 17 amino acids. With V trimmed by 0 bases and J by 2 bases, 11 bases remained unmatched.

This clonotype was recorded many times. The chain has TRBV6-1 and TRBJ1-6, with 10 positions matching TRBD1. The CDR3 has 16 amino acids. Germline loops: CDR1 MNHNS, CDR2 SASEGT. Germline trimming cut 3 bases from V and 9 bases from J; bases unmatched to any gene: 8. CDR3 protein: CASSETGGWGGSPLHF. The CDR3 coding sequence is TGTGCCAGCAGTGAGACAGGGGGCTGGGGTGGTTCACCCCTCCACTTT.

The chain uses TRBV2 and TRBJ2-3; 8 nucleotides align to TRBD2. This CDR3 region has 15 residues. The J segment lost 2 bases and the V segment lost 4 bases, leaving 5 bases of the junction unmatched. CDR1 is SNHLY, CDR2 FYNNEI, per germline. Here the CDR3 reads CASSGAGGPTDTQYF. The CDR3 nucleotides read TGTGCCAGCAGTGGGGCGGGAGGACCCACAGATACGCAGTATTTT.

This clonotype was counted ten times or more. The rearrangement uses TRBV27 and TRBJ2-4; D might be TRBD2 (5 bases). Germline CDR1 reads MNHEY; CDR2 reads SMNVEV (reference sequence). This CDR3 has 17 residues. Trimming stripped 3 bases from V and 2 bases from J, with 17 bases between. The CDR3 sequence: CASSFGRGSFSKNIQYF. The CDR3 bases are TGTGCCAGCAGTTTCGGCCGGGGATCCTTTTCCAAAAACATTCAGTACTTC.

This clonotype was detected a few times. A much larger clone lies a single base off, so this may be a read error. The rearrangement links TRBV3-1 to TRBJ1-5; tentative D call: TRBD1 (5 bases). The CDR3 loop spans 14 amino acids. The V and J ends lost 4 bases and 7 bases respectively, with 14 bases between them. Germline CDR1 is LGHDT and CDR2 is YNNKEL (reference sequence). CDR3 amino acids: CASSRFQGGQPQHF. The DNA for the CDR3 is TGTGCCAGCAGCCGATTCCAGGGTGGGCAGCCCCAGCATTTT.

The chain employs TRBV27 and TRBJ1-4; possible D gene TRBD1, 5 bases. The V gene lost 3 bases and the J gene lost 7 bases, with 15 bases spanning the gap. Looked up from germline, CDR1 is MNHEY and CDR2 is SMNVEV (reference sequence). The CDR3 consists of 15 residues. CDR3 in amino acids: CASSFGWGGGEKLFF. CDR3 DNA sequence: TGTGCCAGCAGTTTTGGATGGGGCGGTGGTGAAAAACTGTTTTTT.

As for this clonotype: This could be a read error, since a much larger clone is one nucleotide away. CDR3 nucleotide sequence: TGTGCCAGCAGTTACGCTGGGTCGATCCAAGCGACCCAGTACTTC. Protein sequence: CASSYAGSIQATQYF. V is TRBV6-5 and J is TRBJ2-5; D remains unclear. The germline CDR1 and CDR2 sequences are MNHEY and SVGAGI. The CDR3 totals 15 residues.

Ten or more counts support this clonotype. J is TRBJ2-3 and V is TRBV3-1, with D possibly being TRBD2 (6 bases). Per the germline V gene, CDR1 is LGHDT and CDR2 is YNNKEL (reference sequence). This CDR3 is built from 15 residues. With 4 bases removed from V and 3 bases from J, the gap between germline ends came to 14 bases. CDR3 in amino acids: CASSLYQGGTDTQYF. CDR3 bases: TGTGCCAGCAGCCTATATCAGGGAGGAACAGATACGCAGTATTTT.

The chain combines TRBV19 with TRBJ2-6; 7 nucleotides match TRBD1. This CDR3 region has 15 residues. CDR1 is LNHDA and CDR2 is SQIVND in the germline V gene (reference sequence). V gave up 7 bases and J gave up 2 bases; unmatched junction bases: 5. The CDR3 DNA sequence: TGTGCCAGTACCCCTACAGGGGCTGGGGCCAACGTCCTGACTTTC. Translation gives CASTPTGAGANVLTF.

This chain connects TRBV20-1 to TRBJ2-4; D perhaps matches TRBD1 (5 bases). This CDR3 has 15 residues. Germline V CDR1 and CDR2: DFQATT, SNEGSKA (reference sequence). The V and J ends lost 1 base and 0 bases respectively, with 10 bases between them. CDR3 sequence: CSARGQQLAKNIQYF. CDR3 nucleotides: TGCAGTGCTAGAGGACAGCAACTAGCCAAAAACATTCAGTACTTC.

The chain uses TRBV3-1 and TRBJ2-2; D call uncertain. This CDR3 has 14 amino acids. Germline loops: CDR1 LGHDT, CDR2 YNNKEL (reference sequence). The V end lost 0 bases, the J end lost 2 bases, and 4 bases lay between the germline ends. The CDR3: CASSQDLNTGELFF. The DNA of the CDR3 is TGTGCCAGCAGCCAAGATCTAAACACCGGGGAGCTGTTTTTT.

The chain links TRBV20-1 to TRBJ2-7, with TRBD2 identical over 11 bases. This CDR3 is built from 14 residues. With 5 bases clipped from V and 3 bases from J, the junction kept 6 bases outside the gene matches. The germline CDR1 and CDR2 sequences are DFQATT and SNEGSKA (reference sequence). As DNA, the CDR3 is TGCAGTGCTCCACTAGCGGGAGTCGACTACGAGCAGTACTTC. Amino acids: CSAPLAGVDYEQYF.

This clonotype was counted many times. V gene TRBV6-1 combines with J gene TRBJ2-3; D ambiguous. The CDR3 sequence is 13 residues long. Germline V CDR1 and CDR2: MNHNS, SASEGT. With 9 bases removed from V and 1 base from J, the gap between germline ends came to 11 bases. DNA of the CDR3: TGTGCCAGTTCGAGCGTTCGCACAGATACGCAGTATTTT. Its translation: CASSSVRTDTQYF.

This clonotype was found a few times. The chain joins TRBV20-1 to TRBJ1-4, with D maybe TRBD1 (6 bases). Germline V CDR1 and CDR2: DFQATT, SNEGSKA (reference sequence). V lost 6 bases and J lost 2, with 16 bases in between. The CDR3 totals 15 residues. The CDR3 is CSASSRGGTNEKLFF. CDR3 sequence (DNA): TGCAGTGCGTCCTCCCGGGGGGGCACTAATGAAAAACTGTTTTTT.

This clonotype was detected ten times or more. The chain joins TRBV20-1 to TRBJ2-5; weak D call: TRBD2 (6 bases). Germline V CDR1 and CDR2: DFQATT, SNEGSKA (reference sequence). This CDR3 has 14 amino acids. Trimming removed 3 bases from V and 4 bases from J, with 15 bases in between. The CDR3 reads CSARRGGTPETQYF. In DNA form, the CDR3 reads TGCAGTGCTAGGCGTGGCGGGACCCCAGAGACCCAGTACTTC.

The sample holds many counts of this clonotype. The CDR3 region has the DNA TGTGCCAGCTCACCACCGTTCCTCACTGAAGCTTTCTTT. Amino acid sequence: CASSPPFLTEAFF. This chain connects TRBV18 to TRBJ1-1; D remains ambiguous. CDR1 is KGHSH and CDR2 is LQKENI in the germline V gene. The germline V and J ends were trimmed by 0 bases and 4 bases, with 6 bases remaining between them. This CDR3 region has 13 residues.

This clonotype has more than one count but fewer than ten. The junction does not match germline at one end; this may be a read error. This chain links TRBV6-1 with TRBJ1-1; D is ambiguous. The CDR3 length is 12 residues. Germline CDR1 reads MNHNS; CDR2 reads SASEGT. The chain's CDR3 is CAGSLGSQQAFF. The CDR3 DNA is TGTGCCGGCAGCTTGGGCTCCCAGCAGGCTTTCTTT.

The V and J genes are TRBV9 and TRBJ2-1, with 9 bases identical to TRBD2. The CDR3 extends over 17 amino acids. Germline CDR1 SGDLS, CDR2 YYNGEE. The ends lost 4 bases at V and 2 bases at J; junction bases unmatched: 10. For the CDR3, the DNA is TGTGCCAGCAGCCTGGGGGTAGCGGGAGCCCCCTACAATGAGCAGTTCTTC. This gives the protein CASSLGVAGAPYNEQFF.

This clonotype was counted ten times or more. This rearrangement joins TRBV27 to TRBJ1-1; D is perhaps TRBD1 (5 bases). Trimming cost V 3 bases and J 7 bases, with 9 bases left between them. Per the germline V gene, CDR1 is MNHEY and CDR2 is SMNVEV (reference sequence). CDR3 length: 12 residues. CDR3 DNA: TGTGCCAGCAGTTTTTATGGGGGTGAAGCTTTCTTT. Its translation is CASSFYGGEAFF.

Here the CDR3 reads CASSRGGEAGELFF. The CDR3 nucleotides are TGTGCCAGCAGCCGAGGAGGGGAGGCCGGGGAGCTGTTTTTT. This chain joins TRBV6-1 and TRBJ2-2; TRBD2 is a possible D gene (6 bases). V was pared by 6 bases and J by 6 bases, with 14 bases between. CDR3 length: 14 amino acids. Germline CDR1 is MNHNS and CDR2 is SASEGT.

This clonotype was seen only a few times. The CDR3 loop is CASSLGGGVYEQFF. CDR3 sequence (DNA): TGTGCCAGCAGCTTGGGCGGGGGGGTTTATGAGCAGTTCTTC. The genes are TRBV7-3 and TRBJ2-1, with 9 bases that match TRBD2. V was pared by 3 bases and J by 8 bases, with 5 bases of the junction left unmatched. CDR1 SGHTA and CDR2 FQGTGA come from the germline V gene. The CDR3 sequence is 14 residues long.